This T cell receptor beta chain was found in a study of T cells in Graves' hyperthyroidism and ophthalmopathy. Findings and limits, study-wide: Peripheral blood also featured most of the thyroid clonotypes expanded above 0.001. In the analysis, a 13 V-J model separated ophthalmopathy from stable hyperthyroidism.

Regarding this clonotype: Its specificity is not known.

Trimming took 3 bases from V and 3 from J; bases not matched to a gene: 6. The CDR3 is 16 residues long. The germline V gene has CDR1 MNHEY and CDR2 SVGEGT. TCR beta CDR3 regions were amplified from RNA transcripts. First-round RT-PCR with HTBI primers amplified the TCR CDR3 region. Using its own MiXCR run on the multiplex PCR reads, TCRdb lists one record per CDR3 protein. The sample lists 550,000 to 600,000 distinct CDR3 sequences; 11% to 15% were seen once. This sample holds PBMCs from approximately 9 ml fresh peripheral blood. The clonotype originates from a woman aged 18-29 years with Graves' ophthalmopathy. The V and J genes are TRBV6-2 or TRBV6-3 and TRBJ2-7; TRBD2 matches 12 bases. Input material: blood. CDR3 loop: CASSYWTSGIGYEQYF. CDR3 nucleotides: TGTGCCAGCAGTTATTGGACTAGCGGGATCGGCTACGAGCAGTACTTC.